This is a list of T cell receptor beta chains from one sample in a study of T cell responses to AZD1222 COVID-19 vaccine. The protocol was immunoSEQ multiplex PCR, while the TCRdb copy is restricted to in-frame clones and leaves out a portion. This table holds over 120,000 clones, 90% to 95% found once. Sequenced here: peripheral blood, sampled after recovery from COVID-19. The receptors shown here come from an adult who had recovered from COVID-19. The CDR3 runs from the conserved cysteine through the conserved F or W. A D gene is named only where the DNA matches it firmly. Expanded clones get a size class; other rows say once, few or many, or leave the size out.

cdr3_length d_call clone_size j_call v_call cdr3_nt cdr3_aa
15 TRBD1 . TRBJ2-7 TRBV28 TGTGCCAGCAGTTTTCAGGGACAGGGTTCCTACGAGCAGTACTTC CASSFQGQGSYEQYF
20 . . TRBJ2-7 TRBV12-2 TGTGCAAGTCGCTACCCGATAGCGGGGCTAGGCCTGTGTTACTCCTACGAGCAGTACTTC CASRYPIAGLGLCYSYEQYF
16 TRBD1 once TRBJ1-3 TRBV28 TGTGCCAGCGCCCCGCGGACAGGTAGCGGGGGAAACACCATATATTTT CASAPRTGSGGNTIYF
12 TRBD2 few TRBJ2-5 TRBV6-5 TGTGCCAGCGCCAGCGGGAGAGAGACCCAGTACTTC CASASGRETQYF
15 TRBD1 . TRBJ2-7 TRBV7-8 TGTGCCAGCAGCCCTTCCGGGACAGGGTCTTACGAGCAGTACTTC CASSPSGTGSYEQYF
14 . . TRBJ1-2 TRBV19 TGTGCCAGTAGTACTGGGACCGGGGGGCATGGCTACACCTTC CASSTGTGGHGYTF
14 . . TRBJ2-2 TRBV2 TGTGCCAGCAGCCAAGATAGATACACCGGGGAGCTGTTTTTT CASSQDRYTGELFF
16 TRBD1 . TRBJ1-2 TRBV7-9 TGTGCCAGCAGCCCAAGGTCCCAGGGGGCCCCAGAAGGCTACACCTTC CASSPRSQGAPEGYTF
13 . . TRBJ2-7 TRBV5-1 TGCGCCAGCAGCTTGGAAGGGGCCTACGAGCAGTACTTC CASSLEGAYEQYF
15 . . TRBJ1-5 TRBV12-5 TGTGCTAGTGGCCTCAACTTATCGGAGTATCAGCCCCAGCATTTT CASGLNLSEYQPQHF
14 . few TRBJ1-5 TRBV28 TGTGCCAGCAGTGCCCTAGATAGCAATCAGCCCCAGCATTTT CASSALDSNQPQHF
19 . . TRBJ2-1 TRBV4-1 TGCGCCAGCAGCCAAGTAACTTCTCTACTCCAATCCTCCTACAATGAGCAGTTCTTC CASSQVTSLLQSSYNEQFF
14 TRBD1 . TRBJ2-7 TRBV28 TGTGCCAGCAGTCCGACAGGGAGCTCCTACGAGCAGTACTTC CASSPTGSSYEQYF